The present TCR beta chain was sequenced within a study of T cells in localized non-small cell lung cancer. Study-level points and caveats: Higher T cell density in the blood was associated with longer overall survival, whereas higher adjacent-lung clonality associated with shorter survival. Across samples, adjacent lung featured a median roughly 60 of the top 100 tumor clones.

Profiling relied on immunoSEQ multiplex PCR, and the TCRdb table lists in-frame clones only, not all of them. The sample yields about 1,900 clones, 21% seen once. Regarding this clone: What it binds is unknown.

The sample was lung tumor tissue, taken before any cancer treatment. The source is a male donor older than 55 with stage II lung adenocarcinoma.

The CDR3 is CASSTRDTRTRYYGYTF. CDR3 in DNA: TGTGCCAGTAGTACCCGGGACACCCGAACACGCTACTATGGCTACACCTTC. The chain combines TRBV19 with TRBJ1-2, with D perhaps matching TRBD1 (6 bases). The CDR3 loop spans 17 amino acids. Per germline, CDR1 LNHDA and CDR2 SQIVND (reference sequence). The V end was cut by 4 bases, the J end by 3 bases, with 21 bases between.